The 13 T cell receptor beta chains reported below all come from one sample, sequenced in a study of shared clonotypes between healthy human individuals. Using immunoSEQ multiplex PCR, the repertoire was profiled, and TCRdb retains in-frame clones only, with some absent. This table holds fewer than 600,000 clones, roughly three quarters found once. The sequenced material came from PBMCs. The receptors were sampled from a woman aged 40 to 55 in good health. Some clones in this sample may be carry-over from other donors' samples.

The chain uses TRBV7-6 and TRBJ1-5, with TRBD1 as a possible D gene (6 bases). This CDR3 contains 13 residues. V shed 0 bases and J shed 9 bases, with 9 bases lying between them. Germline V gene sequence: CDR1 SGHVS, CDR2 FNYEAQ. The CDR3 sequence: CASSLAPDRPQHF. CDR3 DNA sequence: TGTGCCAGCAGCTTAGCCCCGGACAGGCCCCAGCATTTT. Supplemented by reference TRBV7-6 and TRBJ1-5, the full variable domain reads GAGVSQSPRYKVTKRGQDVALRCDPISGHVSLYWYRQALGQGPEFLTYFNYEAQQDKSGLPNDRFSAERPEGSISTLTIQRTEQRDSAMYRCASSLAPDRPQHFGDGTRLSIL.

J is TRBJ2-2 and V is TRBV5-4; 8 bases agree with TRBD1. J lost 7 bases, V lost 0 bases, and 11 bases had no gene match. The CDR3 has 17 amino acids. The germline V gene encodes CDR1 SGHNT and CDR2 YYREEE (reference sequence). The CDR3 sequence: CASSLGGQGLFFGELFF. The CDR3 nucleotides read TGTGCCAGCAGCTTGGGAGGACAGGGTTTATTCTTCGGGGAGCTGTTTTTT.

This clone was observed a single time. The chain joins TRBV11-3 to TRBJ2-2; D might be TRBD1 (7 bases). Per germline, CDR1 SGHNT and CDR2 YENEEA. This CDR3 spans 14 amino acids. V was clipped by 5 bases and J by 6 bases, with 13 bases between them. CDR3 in DNA: TGTGCCAGCAGCCCAGGGGGGCCGGCCGGGGAGCTGTTTTTT. Translating it yields CASSPGGPAGELFF.

In this sample, this clone turned up a few times. A far larger clone is one nucleotide away, so this likely arose from a read error. V and J are TRBV14 and TRBJ1-5; D is possibly TRBD1 (5 bases). Trimming shortened V by 6 bases and J by 11 bases, and 11 bases separated the two germline ends. Per germline, CDR1 SGHDN and CDR2 FVKESK. CDR3 size: 11 residues. CDR3: CASRSRESQHF. Written as DNA, the CDR3 is TGTGCCAGCAGATCCAGGGAGTCCCAGCATTTT.

The genes are TRBV5-4 and TRBJ2-1, with D perhaps matching TRBD1 or TRBD2 (5 bases each). This CDR3 comprises 16 residues. Germline CDR1 reads SGHNT; CDR2 reads YYREEE (reference sequence). Trimming pared 4 bases from V and 9 bases from J, leaving 23 bases between. CDR3 in DNA: TGTGCCAGCAGCCCCATTCGAAGCAGATCGAGGGGTGAGCAGTTCTTC. This sequence encodes CASSPIRSRSRGEQFF.

As regards this clone: This likely traces to a read error, being one base from a far larger clone. This is likely a read error, given that the CDR3 carries no conserved phenylalanine or tryptophan at its end. This chain uses TRBV4-3 with TRBJ2-7; D possibly corresponds to TRBD1 (6 bases). CDR3 length: 16 residues. Germline values: CDR1 LGHNA, CDR2 YSLEER. V was pared by 0 bases and J by 0 bases, with 12 bases between. The CDR3 region is CASSQERTAPSYEQYL. As DNA, the CDR3 is TGCGCCAGCAGCCAAGAACGGACAGCCCCCTCCTACGAGCAGTACCTC.

The chain couples TRBV27 to TRBJ2-5; a weak D match, TRBD1 (5 bases). CDR1 and CDR2 (germline): MNHEY, SMNVEV (reference sequence). The CDR3 totals 15 residues. V was cut by 5 bases and J by 2 bases, with 15 bases left in between. This CDR3 reads CASSTDPDIQETQYF. CDR3 coding DNA: TGTGCCAGCAGTACAGACCCGGACATACAAGAGACCCAGTACTTC.

This rearrangement joins TRBV5-1 to TRBJ2-7; D remains ambiguous. CDR3 size: 15 residues. The germline gives CDR1 SGHRS, CDR2 YFSETQ. The V gene lost 1 base and the J gene lost 5 bases, with 16 bases spanning the gap. Written as DNA, the CDR3 is TGCGCCAGCAGCTTGTTGGGATCGCTGCGTAACGAGCAGTACTTC. This sequence encodes CASSLLGSLRNEQYF.

On this clone: A far larger clone is only one base removed, so a read error is likely. Other DNA sequences in this sample translate to the same CDR3. This chain uses TRBV5-6 with TRBJ1-5; no definite D call. The CDR3 consists of 13 residues. The V gene lost 0 bases and the J gene lost 3 bases, with 4 bases spanning the gap. In germline, CDR1 is SGHDT, CDR2 YYEEEE. CDR3 sequence: CASSLGLNQPQHF. DNA for the CDR3: TGTGCCAGCAGCTTGGGTCTCAATCAGCCCCAGCATTTT.

CDR3 protein: CASSLDPDFYEQYF. CDR3 in DNA: TGCGCCAGCAGCTTGGATCCGGACTTCTACGAGCAGTACTTC. The chain carries TRBV5-1 and TRBJ2-7; D is possibly TRBD2 (5 bases). From germline, CDR1 is SGHRS and CDR2 YFSETQ. The CDR3 is 14 residues long. V was clipped by 0 bases and J by 3 bases, with 10 bases between them.

This clone was found once. The chain is built from TRBV7-2 and TRBJ2-7, with D uncertain. CDR1 is SGHTA, CDR2 FQGNSA, per germline. The CDR3 has 16 amino acids. Deletions cut 2 bases from V and 0 bases from J, with 14 bases between. CDR3 coding DNA: TGTGCCAGCAGCTTAACCGCAGACTGGAGCTCCTACGAGCAGTACTTC. As protein: CASSLTADWSSYEQYF.

The J gene is TRBJ1-5, the V gene TRBV28; unclear D gene. Germline CDR1 is MDHEN and CDR2 is SYDVKM. The germline V and J ends were trimmed by 5 bases and 6 bases, with 8 bases remaining between them. The CDR3 covers 12 residues. In DNA, the CDR3 is TGTGCCAGCAGTACCCCCGGTCAGCCCCAGCATTTT. Residues: CASSTPGQPQHF.

As to this clone: Compared with germline, one end of the junction differs, possibly owing to a read error. The chain links TRBV7-7 to TRBJ2-1, with D perhaps given as TRBD1 or TRBD2 (6 bases each). The CDR3 runs to 18 residues. Germline CDR1 reads SSHAT; CDR2 reads FNYEAQ (reference sequence). DNA of the CDR3: TGTGCTAGCAGCCCCGTCGTCGGGGGCGGAGGGTCCTACAATGAGCAGTTCTTC. Encoded protein: CASSPVVGGGGSYNEQFF.